This T cell receptor beta chain is drawn from a study of shared clonotypes between healthy human individuals. Regarding the study as a whole: Across a handful of donors, naive CD4 shared 5% to 5.5%, naive CD8 around 3.5%, memory CD4 2% to 2.5%, memory CD8 0.4% to 0.5%. The authors sampled blood alone, and tissue repertoires likely differ. Naive subsets usually exceeded memory subsets in estimated richness.

In its sample, this clone was seen a few times. The antigen is not known. The CDR3 is 14 amino acids. The V end lost 5 bases, the J end lost 1 base, and 14 bases lay between the germline ends. Per the germline V gene, CDR1 is SQVTM and CDR2 is ANQGSEA. TCRdb's table, derived via immunoSEQ multiplex PCR, lists solely in-frame clones and lacks some. The profile covers about 2.5 million clones, with around 90% appearing a single time and around 0.38% taken by the ten largest. The origin of this receptor is a man younger than 35 in good health. Some clones in this sample may be carry-over from other donors' samples. V is TRBV29-1 and J is TRBJ1-1; D gene ambiguous. The sequenced sample consisted of naive CD4+ T cells from PBMCs. Subset denoted: CD45RA+ positively selected. The CDR3 sequence: CSVRDLAGNTEAFF. Written as DNA, the CDR3 is TGCAGCGTTAGAGACCTGGCGGGGAACACTGAAGCTTTCTTT. The full variable domain, with the rest looked up from reference TRBV29-1 and TRBJ1-1, is SAVISQKPSRDICQRGTSLTIQCQVDSQVTMMFWYRQQPGQSLTLIATANQGSEATYESGFVIDKFPISRPNLTFSTLTVSNMSPEDSSIYLCSVRDLAGNTEAFFGQGTRLTVV.